The 13 T cell receptor beta chains below were found in one sample sequenced in a study of post-analysis software for immune sequencing data. Whole-study results and caveats: In patients, TRBV5-6, TRBV5-1 and TRBV20-1 belonged to five TRBV segments found more frequently than in controls.

These receptors are not linked to any known antigen. TCR beta cDNA libraries had unique molecular identifiers. TCRdb re-analysed the PCR reads in MiXCR, keeping a single row per CDR3 protein. The table has more than 450,000 distinct CDR3 sequences, roughly 45% seen once. Sample: blood. All receptors derive from a girl aged 5-17 years with multiple sclerosis.

The rearrangement joins TRBV6-5 to TRBJ1-4; D not certain. Trimming shortened V by 2 bases and J by 6 bases, and 7 bases separated the two germline ends. Per germline, CDR1 MNHEY and CDR2 SVGAGI. CDR3 length: 13 residues. The CDR3 DNA reads TGTGCCAGCAGTTACGGCGCAGATGAAAAACTGTTTTTT. Amino acid sequence: CASSYGADEKLFF.

The genes are TRBV12-3 or TRBV12-4 and TRBJ1-3; D unclear. The ends were cut back, 4 bases at V and 0 bases at J, with 4 bases in the middle. The CDR3 totals 13 residues. The CDR3 bases are TGTGCCAGCAGTTGGGACTCTGGAAACACCATATATTTT. Encoded protein: CASSWDSGNTIYF.

V usage is TRBV27 and J usage is TRBJ1-5, with D tentatively TRBD1 (5 bases). Germline V lookup: CDR1 MNHEY, CDR2 SMNVEV (reference sequence). The CDR3 length is 15 residues. V lost 2 bases to trimming and J lost 2 bases, with 10 bases between them. CDR3 amino acids: CASSLAGMGNQPQHF. The CDR3 DNA is TGTGCCAGCAGTTTAGCAGGGATGGGCAATCAGCCCCAGCATTTT.

The chain combines TRBV29-1 with TRBJ1-4; TRBD1 aligns across 8 bases. The V segment lost 2 bases and the J segment 8 bases; nucleotides outside the gene matches: 10. The CDR3 is 15 residues long. The germline CDR1 and CDR2 sequences are SQVTM and ANQGSEA. CDR3 sequence: CSVEYSQGAREKLFF. The DNA of the CDR3 is TGCAGCGTTGAATACAGCCAGGGGGCCAGAGAAAAACTGTTTTTT.

The chain links TRBV20-1 to TRBJ1-1; D is unclear. This CDR3 region has 13 residues. Trimming left V 4 bases short and J 1 base short, with 10 bases between. Germline CDR1 DFQATT, CDR2 SNEGSKA (reference sequence). The DNA of the CDR3 is TGCAGTGCTACAAACCCAGCGAACACTGAAGCTTTCTTT. Translating it yields CSATNPANTEAFF.

The table lists this clonotype with a count of one. The chain is built from TRBV2 and TRBJ1-5; 7 bases match TRBD1. Germline CDR1 reads SNHLY; CDR2 reads FYNNEI. The CDR3 loop spans 13 amino acids. The J segment lost 6 bases and the V segment lost 5 bases, leaving 4 bases of the junction unmatched. The CDR3 DNA is TGTGCCAGCAGTATCAGGGGGACTCAGCCCCAGCATTTT. As protein: CASSIRGTQPQHF.

The rearrangement links TRBV19 to TRBJ2-5; D is undetermined. The J call may be mistaken, given a closer DNA end match to TRBJ2-7. Looked up from germline, CDR1 is LNHDA and CDR2 is SQIVND (reference sequence). The length of the CDR3 is 12 residues. This chain's CDR3 is CASSPQYIEQYF. DNA of the CDR3: TGTGCCAGTAGTCCCCAGTATATCGAGCAGTACTTC.

The V call is TRBV3-1, the J call TRBJ2-3, with D tentatively TRBD2 (6 bases). V lost 0 bases to trimming and J lost 2 bases, with 15 bases between them. The CDR3 is made up of 17 amino acids. The germline V gene has CDR1 LGHDT and CDR2 YNNKEL (reference sequence). DNA of the CDR3: TGTGCCAGCAGCCAAGATACATTGCCTAGCGACACAGATACGCAGTATTTT. Translated, it gives CASSQDTLPSDTDTQYF.

This chain joins TRBV12-3 or TRBV12-4 and TRBJ2-6, with 7 bases aligning to TRBD1. This CDR3 is built from 17 residues. The V and J ends lost 2 bases and 1 base, in that order; junction bases with no gene match: 5. CDR3 residues: CASSLRGQYSGANVLTF. The CDR3 DNA is TGTGCCAGCAGTTTACGGGGACAGTATTCTGGGGCCAACGTCCTGACTTTC.

The chain recombines TRBV20-1 with TRBJ2-7; D may correspond to TRBD1 or TRBD2 (7 bases each). Germline V CDR1 and CDR2: DFQATT, SNEGSKA (reference sequence). V lost 1 base and J 4 bases, leaving 17 bases between the germline ends. CDR3 length equals 15 residues. The CDR3 sequence: CSARGRGDSPYEQYF. As DNA, the CDR3 is TGCAGTGCTAGAGGCCGGGGGGACAGCCCGTACGAGCAGTACTTC.

This clonotype was picked up one time. This sequence joins TRBV5-5 and TRBJ2-7; 12 bases are a match to TRBD2. The CDR3 covers 14 residues. V lost 4 bases, J lost 6 bases, and 5 bases stayed unmatched. Germline loops: CDR1 SGHKS, CDR2 YYEKEE (reference sequence). CDR3 region: CASSIGLAGPEQYF. The DNA for the CDR3 is TGTGCCAGCAGCATCGGACTAGCGGGGCCCGAGCAGTACTTC.

V usage is TRBV5-1 and J usage is TRBJ2-1, with D possibly matching TRBD2 (5 bases). Germline V gives CDR1 SGHRS, CDR2 YFSETQ. CDR3 size: 13 residues. Trimming took off 0 bases at V and 10 bases at J, with 11 bases between the two ends. The CDR3 nucleotides read TGCGCCAGCAGCTTGGGGGGAAGGAGGGAGCAGTTCTTC. The encoded protein is CASSLGGRREQFF.

The chain links TRBV12-3 or TRBV12-4 to TRBJ2-3, with 9 bases matching TRBD2. CDR3 length: 17 residues. The V and J ends lost 1 base and 5 bases, in that order; junction bases with no gene match: 10. The CDR3 coding sequence is TGTGCCAGCAGTTTAGGATCGGGACTAGCTCACCAAGATACGCAGTATTTT. Protein sequence: CASSLGSGLAHQDTQYF.